Below, 31 T cell receptor beta chains from the same sample are listed, as sequenced in a study of blood T cell repertoires in COVID-19. Some clones are missing from TCRdb's copy, which holds only in-frame ones; the method was immunoSEQ multiplex PCR. The table includes about 120,000 clones, less than 90% detected once. The sequenced material came from peripheral blood. The receptor set was obtained from a man between 65 and 85 years old who had recovered from COVID-19.

The V gene is TRBV29-1, the J gene TRBJ1-1, with D maybe TRBD1 (5 bases). V was pared by 6 bases and J by 1 base, with 12 bases between. This CDR3 has 13 residues. Germline CDR1 SQVTM, CDR2 ANQGSEA. This CDR3 reads CSVETGANTEAFF. In DNA form, the CDR3 reads TGCAGCGTCGAAACTGGGGCGAACACTGAAGCTTTCTTT.

The chain links TRBV9 to TRBJ1-2; the match to TRBD1 covers 8 bases. The CDR3 sequence is 17 residues long. V lost 4 bases to trimming and J lost 5 bases; unmatched junction nucleotides: 16. Germline lookup yields CDR1 SGDLS and CDR2 YYNGEE. The CDR3 bases are TGTGCCAGCAGCACGCGGACAGGGCTGACGGGGACATATGGCTACACCTTC. It encodes CASSTRTGLTGTYGYTF. Drawing the rest from reference TRBV9 and TRBJ1-2, the complete variable domain is DSGVTQTPKHLITATGQRVTLRCSPRSGDLSVYWYQQSLDQGLQFLIQYYNGEERAKGNILERFSAQQFPDLHSELNLSSLELGDSALYFCASSTRTGLTGTYGYTFGSGTRLTVV.

A few counts support this clone. This chain joins TRBV15 and TRBJ1-1, with TRBD1 matching over 9 bases. Germline loops: CDR1 LNHNV, CDR2 YYDKDF (reference sequence). The V and J ends lost 5 bases and 5 bases, in that order; junction bases with no gene match: 6. The CDR3 has 14 amino acids. The CDR3 loop reads CATSGGTGPTEAFF. The CDR3 nucleotides read TGTGCCACCAGCGGGGGGACAGGGCCAACTGAAGCTTTCTTT.

The rearrangement links TRBV14 to TRBJ2-4; D is undetermined. Germline V CDR1 and CDR2: SGHDN, FVKESK. V gave up 6 bases and J gave up 7 bases, with 13 bases separating them. The CDR3 runs 13 residues. The CDR3 region has the DNA TGTGCCAGCAGTCAAAACAGACGTAACATTCAGTACTTC. Its translation is CASSQNRRNIQYF.

The chain is built from TRBV5-4 and TRBJ1-1; 7 nucleotides agree with TRBD1. Germline V gene data show CDR1 as SGHNT and CDR2 as YYREEE (reference sequence). J was trimmed by 5 bases and V by 5 bases; bases with no gene match: 6. The CDR3 totals 13 residues. CDR3 bases: TGTGCCAGCAGTTACAGGGGAAGGACTGAAGCTTTCTTT. The encoded protein is CASSYRGRTEAFF.

This chain links TRBV15 with TRBJ2-7; 11 bases match TRBD1. CDR1 LNHNV and CDR2 YYDKDF come from the germline V gene (reference sequence). J was trimmed by 5 bases and V by 2 bases; bases with no gene match: 5. CDR3 length: 15 residues. The DNA for the CDR3 is TGTGCCACCAGCAGAACGGGACAGGGGGTCCACGAGCAGTACTTC. This translates into CATSRTGQGVHEQYF.

The gene calls are TRBV5-1 and TRBJ2-7; 7 bases match TRBD1. Germline assignment: CDR1 SGHRS and CDR2 YFSETQ. The ends lost 3 bases at V and 5 bases at J; junction bases unmatched: 8. The CDR3 has 14 residues. CDR3 loop: CASSYQGVGDEQYF. The CDR3 coding sequence is TGCGCCAGCAGCTATCAGGGGGTTGGGGACGAGCAGTACTTC. The full variable domain, its missing parts supplied by reference TRBV5-1 and TRBJ2-7, is KAGVTQTPRYLIKTRGQQVTLSCSPISGHRSVSWYQQTPGQGLQFLFEYFSETQRNKGNFPGRFSGRQFSNSRSEMNVSTLELGDSALYLCASSYQGVGDEQYFGPGTRLTVT.

The gene calls are TRBV16 and TRBJ2-1; a possible D gene is TRBD1 (5 bases). Looked up from germline, CDR1 is KGHSY and CDR2 is FQNENV. This CDR3 has 17 residues. V lost 4 bases to trimming and J lost 0 bases, with 16 bases between them. The CDR3 spells CASSPRLQVSSYNEQFF. In DNA, the CDR3 is TGTGCCAGCAGCCCGCGTTTACAGGTATCCTCCTACAATGAGCAGTTCTTC.

The rearrangement joins TRBV5-1 to TRBJ1-2; no firm D call. Per the germline V gene, CDR1 is SGHRS and CDR2 is YFSETQ. Between the trimmed V and J ends, which lost 0 bases and 9 bases, there was a span of 15 bases. The length of the CDR3 is 14 residues. DNA of the CDR3: TGCGCCAGCAGCTTGGGTGGAGGGAGTGGGAGCTACACCTTC. This gives the protein CASSLGGGSGSYTF.

This clone was observed a single time. V is TRBV5-6 and J is TRBJ2-5; 9 nucleotides line up with TRBD2. J lost 5 bases, V lost 3 bases, and 11 bases had no gene match. CDR1 is SGHDT, CDR2 YYEEEE, per germline. The CDR3 runs to 16 residues. The CDR3: CASSYVAGDFWETQYF. In DNA, the CDR3 is TGTGCCAGCAGCTATGTAGCGGGAGACTTTTGGGAGACCCAGTACTTC.

CDR3 residues: CASSRQGPNTEAFF. The CDR3 region has the DNA TGTGCCAGCAGTAGACAGGGACCGAACACTGAAGCTTTCTTT. The chain couples TRBV6-5 to TRBJ1-1; 7 bases map to TRBD1. CDR1 and CDR2 from the germline V gene are MNHEY and SVGAGI. This CDR3 has 14 residues. Trimming removed 5 bases from V and 1 base from J; junction bases left unmatched: 4.

The rearrangement links TRBV7-7 to TRBJ2-1, with 11 bases that match TRBD1. CDR3 length: 16 amino acids. V lost 6 bases and J lost 1; bases outside the gene matches: 5. Germline V gene sequence: CDR1 SSHAT, CDR2 FNYEAQ (reference sequence). The CDR3 DNA is TGTGCCAGCAGTCAAGGGACAGGGGGGTCCTACAATGAGCAGTTCTTC. Protein product: CASSQGTGGSYNEQFF.

The V gene is TRBV28, the J gene TRBJ2-7; 9 bases are a match to TRBD2. The CDR3 spans 14 residues. In germline, CDR1 is MDHEN, CDR2 SYDVKM. Unmatched junction bases numbered 7, after V lost 7 bases and J lost 3 bases. The CDR3 region is CASTLAGRNYEQYF. The DNA of the CDR3 is TGTGCCAGCACACTAGCGGGTCGAAACTACGAGCAGTACTTC.

This clone was seen more than once but under ten times. The chain recombines TRBV6-5 with TRBJ2-2; 8 bases align to TRBD1. The V gene's germline CDR1 is MNHEY and CDR2 SVGAGI. The CDR3 is 15 amino acids. Trimming at V came to 7 bases and at J to 5 bases, leaving 9 bases not matched to a gene. The chain's CDR3 is CASKVGQEATGELFF. The CDR3 DNA is TGTGCCAGCAAGGTGGGACAGGAGGCGACCGGGGAGCTGTTTTTT.

V and J are TRBV5-6 and TRBJ1-2; D gene uncertain. Per the germline V gene, CDR1 is SGHDT and CDR2 is YYEEEE. This CDR3 has 16 residues. With 0 bases removed from V and 3 bases from J, the gap between germline ends came to 15 bases. The CDR3 DNA reads as TGTGCCAGCAGCTTGGTGGGCAGTACCGTGGACTATGGCTACACCTTC. This codes for CASSLVGSTVDYGYTF.

The V call is TRBV11-2, the J call TRBJ2-5; TRBD2 matches at 9 bases. V gave up 5 bases and J gave up 4 bases; unmatched junction bases: 5. Per germline, CDR1 SGHAT and CDR2 FQNNGV. This CDR3 is built from 14 residues. This CDR3 is CASSDRGGGETQYF. The CDR3 DNA follows: TGTGCCAGCAGCGACCGCGGGGGGGGAGAGACCCAGTACTTC.

V usage is TRBV30 and J usage is TRBJ2-3; 8 bases match TRBD2. Trimming cost V 4 bases and J 6 bases; bases outside gene matches: 6. The CDR3 covers 13 residues. The germline V gene encodes CDR1 GTSNPN and CDR2 SVGIG (reference sequence). CDR3 nucleotide sequence: TGTGCCTGGACCGGGACTAGTAGGGATACGCAGTATTTT. It yields the protein CAWTGTSRDTQYF.

The rearrangement links TRBV5-6 to TRBJ2-3; TRBD2 matches at 13 bases. CDR3 length equals 15 residues. Germline V CDR1 and CDR2: SGHDT, YYEEEE. With 1 base clipped from V and 4 bases from J, the junction kept 0 bases outside the gene matches. The CDR3 DNA follows: TGTGCCAGCAGCTTGACTAGCGGGGGGGCAGATACGCAGTATTTT. Translated: CASSLTSGGADTQYF.

The chain has TRBV18 and TRBJ2-7; 15 bases fit TRBD2. The CDR3 is made up of 16 amino acids. The junction had 5 bases not matched to a gene; V was cut back by 4 bases and J by 4 bases. Looked up from germline, CDR1 is KGHSH and CDR2 is LQKENI. CDR3 coding DNA: TGTGCCAGCTCACGTGGGACTAGCGGGAGGTTATACGAGCAGTACTTC. It yields the protein CASSRGTSGRLYEQYF.

This clone was seen more than once but under ten times. The V gene is TRBV7-3, the J gene TRBJ2-7; 9 positions agree with TRBD1. V was clipped by 5 bases and J by 2 bases; unmatched bases: 4. Germline V CDR1 and CDR2: SGHTA, FQGTGA. The CDR3 consists of 14 residues. CDR3 DNA: TGTGCCAGCAGCCCGGGACAGGGAACCTACGAGCAGTACTTC. Its protein is CASSPGQGTYEQYF.

V and J are TRBV27 and TRBJ2-5; 7 bases match TRBD1. CDR3 length: 13 amino acids. Germline loops: CDR1 MNHEY, CDR2 SMNVEV (reference sequence). V shed 3 bases, J shed 7 bases, and the junction held 5 bases outside the gene matches. Written as DNA, the CDR3 is TGTGCCAGCAGTTTGACAGGGTGGGGGACCCAGTACTTC. This codes for CASSLTGWGTQYF.

This clone was seen only a few times. CDR3 sequence reads: CASSASTGESYYGYTF. CDR3 nucleotide sequence: TGTGCCAGCAGCGCCTCGACAGGGGAGAGTTACTATGGCTACACCTTC. The chain recombines TRBV7-9 with TRBJ1-2; 8 nucleotides match TRBD1. V dropped 5 bases and J dropped 3; count of bases not matched to a gene: 11. Germline CDR1 SEHNR, CDR2 FQNEAQ (reference sequence). This CDR3 comprises 16 residues.

This chain links TRBV18 with TRBJ2-7, with TRBD2 matching 14 bases. Germline CDR1 reads KGHSH; CDR2 reads LQKENI. V shed 3 bases, J shed 6 bases, and the junction held 4 bases outside the gene matches. The CDR3 is made up of 15 amino acids. CDR3 protein: CASSPRTSGRSEQYF. As DNA, the CDR3 is TGTGCCAGCTCACCGCGGACTAGCGGGAGGAGCGAGCAGTACTTC.

The chain joins TRBV25-1 to TRBJ2-2; 8 bases line up with TRBD2. The germline CDR1 and CDR2 sequences are MGHDK and SYGVNS. The trim removed 1 base at V and 4 bases at J, leaving 8 bases unmatched. The CDR3 covers 17 residues. CDR3 region: CASSEWAQRETTGELFF. CDR3 sequence (DNA): TGTGCCAGCAGTGAATGGGCCCAGCGGGAGACCACCGGGGAGCTGTTTTTT.

The chain links TRBV15 to TRBJ1-1; 7 bases line up with TRBD1. The CDR3 spans 14 residues. The J segment lost 4 bases and the V segment lost 2 bases, leaving 4 bases of the junction unmatched. In germline, CDR1 is LNHNV, CDR2 YYDKDF (reference sequence). This CDR3 is CATSRTGAGTEAFF. The CDR3 DNA sequence: TGTGCCACCAGCAGAACAGGGGCAGGCACTGAAGCTTTCTTT. The whole variable domain, remainder taken from reference TRBV15 and TRBJ1-1, is DAMVIQNPRYQVTQFGKPVTLSCSQTLNHNVMYWYQQKSSQAPKLLFHYYDKDFNNEADTPDNFQSRRPNTSFCFLDIRSPGLGDTAMYLCATSRTGAGTEAFFGQGTRLTVV.

This chain links TRBV29-1 with TRBJ2-7; 7 nucleotides line up with TRBD1. The germline V gene has CDR1 SQVTM and CDR2 ANQGSEA. This CDR3 contains 13 residues. J gave up 2 bases and V 2 bases, and 3 bases lay outside the gene matches. CDR3 in DNA: TGCAGCGTTGAAACAGGGGACCCCTACGAGCAGTACTTC. As protein: CSVETGDPYEQYF.

This clone has only one observation. J is TRBJ2-7 and V is TRBV10-3; D gene ambiguous. From germline, CDR1 is ENHRY and CDR2 SYGVKD. The CDR3 has 11 residues. Trimming took 4 bases from V and 6 from J, leaving 7 bases between them. CDR3 DNA sequence: TGTGCCATCAGTGCACAAATCGAGCAGTACTTC. Translation: CAISAQIEQYF.

This chain uses TRBV9 with TRBJ1-5; maybe TRBD1 (6 bases). Trimming took 4 bases from V and 3 from J, leaving 14 bases between them. Germline CDR1 and CDR2: SGDLS and YYNGEE. The CDR3 length is 15 residues. The CDR3 DNA sequence: TGTGCCAGCAGCTCCACAGGGTTGTACAATCAGCCCCAGCATTTT. The encoded protein is CASSSTGLYNQPQHF.

This clone was seen a few times. This chain joins TRBV18 and TRBJ1-5; 7 nucleotides line up with TRBD1. CDR1 KGHSH and CDR2 LQKENI come from the germline V gene. Trimming took 4 bases from V and 2 from J; bases not matched to a gene: 5. The CDR3 spans 15 residues. In DNA form, the CDR3 reads TGTGCCAGCTCACTATCTACAGGGGGCAATCAGCCCCAGCATTTT. Translation gives CASSLSTGGNQPQHF.

The CDR3 reads CASSLSNSLYGYTF. CDR3 sequence (DNA): TGTGCCAGCAGTTTATCGAACAGCCTCTATGGCTACACCTTC. V is TRBV27 and J is TRBJ1-2; unclear D gene. The CDR3 totals 14 residues. Germline CDR1 MNHEY, CDR2 SMNVEV (reference sequence). The ends were cut back, 0 bases at V and 4 bases at J, with 9 bases in the middle.

This chain connects TRBV20-1 to TRBJ2-5; D may be TRBD1 (6 bases). Germline CDR1 DFQATT, CDR2 SNEGSKA (reference sequence). The CDR3 covers 11 residues. V lost 6 bases to trimming and J lost 9 bases, with 14 bases between them. This CDR3 reads CSARGPGAQYF. CDR3 sequence (DNA): TGCAGTGCCAGGGGCCCAGGGGCCCAGTACTTC.